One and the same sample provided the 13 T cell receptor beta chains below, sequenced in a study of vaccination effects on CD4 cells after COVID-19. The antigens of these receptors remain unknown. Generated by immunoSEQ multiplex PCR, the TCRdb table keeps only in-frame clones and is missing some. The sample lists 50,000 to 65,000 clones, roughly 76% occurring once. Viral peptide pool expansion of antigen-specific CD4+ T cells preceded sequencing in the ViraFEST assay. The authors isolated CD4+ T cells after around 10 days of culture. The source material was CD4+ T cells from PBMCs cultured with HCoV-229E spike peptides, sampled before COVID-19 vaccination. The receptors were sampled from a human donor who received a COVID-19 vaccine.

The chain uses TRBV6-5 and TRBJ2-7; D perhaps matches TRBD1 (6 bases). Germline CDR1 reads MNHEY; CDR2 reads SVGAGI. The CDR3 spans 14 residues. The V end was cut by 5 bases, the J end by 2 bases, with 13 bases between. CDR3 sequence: CASSNSGVPYEQYV. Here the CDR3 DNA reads TGTGCCAGCAGTAATTCAGGGGTCCCCTACGAGCAGTACGTC.

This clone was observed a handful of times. The DNA of the CDR3 is TGCAGCGTTGGAGTCTCTGAAGCTTTCTTT. Protein sequence: CSVGVSEAFF. This rearrangement joins TRBV29-1 to TRBJ1-1; no reliable D call. This CDR3 region has 10 residues. Trimming pared 4 bases from V and 6 bases from J, leaving 6 bases between. From germline, CDR1 is SQVTM and CDR2 ANQGSEA.

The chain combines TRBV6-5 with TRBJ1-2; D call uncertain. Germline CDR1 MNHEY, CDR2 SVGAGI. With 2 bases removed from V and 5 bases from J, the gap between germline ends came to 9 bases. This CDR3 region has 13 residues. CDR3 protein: CASSYIGRYGYTF. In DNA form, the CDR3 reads TGTGCCAGCAGTTACATAGGGAGGTATGGCTACACCTTC.

This CDR3 reads CASSPSGPTGATQYF. DNA of the CDR3: TGTGCCAGTAGTCCATCCGGACCAACGGGGGCTACGCAGTATTTT. The rearrangement links TRBV19 to TRBJ2-3; D possibly uses TRBD1 or TRBD2 (6 bases each). This CDR3 region has 15 residues. V was cut by 5 bases and J by 8 bases, with 20 bases left in between. Per germline, CDR1 LNHDA and CDR2 SQIVND (reference sequence).

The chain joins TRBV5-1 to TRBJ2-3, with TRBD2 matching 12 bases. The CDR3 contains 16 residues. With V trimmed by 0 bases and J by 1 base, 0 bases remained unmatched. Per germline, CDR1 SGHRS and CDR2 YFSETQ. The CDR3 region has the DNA TGCGCCAGCAGCTTGGGACTAGCGGGGGGCACAGATACGCAGTATTTT. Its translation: CASSLGLAGGTDTQYF.

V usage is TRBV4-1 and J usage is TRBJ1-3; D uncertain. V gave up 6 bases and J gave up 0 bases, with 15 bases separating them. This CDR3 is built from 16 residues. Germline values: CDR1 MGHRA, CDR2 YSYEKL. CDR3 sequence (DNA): TGCGCCAGCAGTCAAAAAGGGTTACCCTCTGGAAACACCATATATTTT. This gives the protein CASSQKGLPSGNTIYF.

The CDR3 bases are TGTGCCAGCAGTGAGGGAGTCCTAGCCAAAAACATTCAGTACTTC. It translates to CASSEGVLAKNIQYF. The chain couples TRBV6-4 to TRBJ2-4; a weak D match, TRBD2 (5 bases). The CDR3 has 15 amino acids. The V end was cut by 3 bases, the J end by 0 bases, with 9 bases between. Germline CDR1 reads MRHNA; CDR2 reads SNTAGT.

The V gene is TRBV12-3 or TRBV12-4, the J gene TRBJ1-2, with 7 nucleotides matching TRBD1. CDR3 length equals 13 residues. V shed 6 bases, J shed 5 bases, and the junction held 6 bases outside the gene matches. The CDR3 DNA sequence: TGTGCCAGCAGCCAGGGACAGTTATATGGCTACACCTTC. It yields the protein CASSQGQLYGYTF.

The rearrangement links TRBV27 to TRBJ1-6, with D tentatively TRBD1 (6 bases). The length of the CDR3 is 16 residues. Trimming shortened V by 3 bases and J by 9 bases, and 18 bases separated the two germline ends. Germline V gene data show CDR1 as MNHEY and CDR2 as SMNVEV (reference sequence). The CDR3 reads CASSFGGGNSGSPLHF. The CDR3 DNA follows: TGTGCCAGCAGTTTTGGAGGGGGAAATAGTGGTTCACCCCTCCACTTT.

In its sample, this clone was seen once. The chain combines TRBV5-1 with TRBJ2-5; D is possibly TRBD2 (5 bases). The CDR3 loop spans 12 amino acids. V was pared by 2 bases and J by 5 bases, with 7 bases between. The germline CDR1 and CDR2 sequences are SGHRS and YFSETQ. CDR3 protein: CASSFTGETQYF. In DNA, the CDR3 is TGCGCCAGCAGCTTTACGGGGGAGACCCAGTACTTC.

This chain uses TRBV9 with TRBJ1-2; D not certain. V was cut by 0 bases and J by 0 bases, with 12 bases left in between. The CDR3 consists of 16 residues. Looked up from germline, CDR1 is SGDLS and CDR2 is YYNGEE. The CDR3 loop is CASSVASGRTNYGYTF. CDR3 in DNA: TGTGCCAGCAGCGTAGCCTCGGGGAGAACTAACTATGGCTACACCTTC.

The CDR3 region is CASSLTGVTDTQYF. The CDR3 DNA is TGTGCCAGCAGCCTGACAGGGGTCACAGATACGCAGTATTTT. The gene calls are TRBV7-9 and TRBJ2-3; 8 bases match TRBD1. The V gene end was trimmed by 5 bases and the J gene end by 2 bases; junction bases not matched to a gene: 3. The CDR3 runs to 14 residues. CDR1 and CDR2 (germline): SEHNR, FQNEAQ (reference sequence). The whole variable domain, remainder taken from reference TRBV7-9 and TRBJ2-3, is DTGVSQNPRHKITKRGQNVTFRCDPISEHNRLYWYRQTLGQGPEFLTYFQNEAQLEKSRLLSDRFSAERPKGSFSTLEIQRTEQGDSAMYLCASSLTGVTDTQYFGPGTRLTVL.

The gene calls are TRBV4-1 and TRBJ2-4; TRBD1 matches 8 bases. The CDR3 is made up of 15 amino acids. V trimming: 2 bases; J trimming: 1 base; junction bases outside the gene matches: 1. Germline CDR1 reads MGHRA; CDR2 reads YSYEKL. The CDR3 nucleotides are TGCGCCAGCAGCCAACAGGGGGCGGCCAAAAACATTCAGTACTTC. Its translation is CASSQQGAAKNIQYF.